The rows below give T cell receptor beta chains drawn from one sample of a study of lymphopenia after photon versus proton radiotherapy. Repertoires were generated with immunoSEQ multiplex PCR, while TCRdb's copy carries only in-frame clones and drops some. The sample lists some 41,000 clones, 85% to 90% seen once, with 10% to 13% in the top ten. The sequenced sample was peripheral blood, obtained from a patient treated with proton-based radiotherapy. These receptors were collected from a woman aged 70-85 years with pancreatic cancer. Some clones in this sample may be carry-over from other donors' samples. Both conserved end residues are part of each CDR3. Each record gives: D gene, clone size, V gene, J gene, CDR3 protein, CDR3 DNA. The D gene is left open where the match is weak. Some rows have no size entry. The others give once, few or many, or a class for an expanded clone.

>NA|NA|TRBV18|TRBJ2-7
CASSPGAYEQYF
TGTGCCAGCTCACCAGGGGCCTACGAGCAGTACTTC
>NA|NA|TRBV19|TRBJ2-6
CASSIVDTSGANVLTF
TGTGCCAGTAGTATAGTGGACACCTCTGGGGCCAACGTCCTGACTTTC
>NA|NA|TRBV18|TRBJ1-2
CASSPGSNYGYTF
TGTGCCAGCTCACCGGGGAGTAACTATGGCTACACCTTC
>TRBD1|NA|TRBV5-1|TRBJ2-7
CASSSATGSYEQYF
TGCGCCAGCAGCTCGGCGACAGGGTCCTACGAGCAGTACTTC
>NA|once|TRBV28|TRBJ2-3
CASSERGFSSTDTQYF
TGTGCCAGCAGTGAGCGAGGGTTCTCTAGCACAGATACGCAGTATTTT
>NA|NA|TRBV2|TRBJ1-6
CASSERGNDNSPLHF
TGTGCCAGCAGTGAAAGAGGGAACGATAATTCACCCCTCCACTTT
>NA|NA|TRBV10-1|TRBJ2-1
CASSESGIYEQFF
TGCGCCAGCAGTGAGTCTGGGATCTATGAGCAGTTCTTC
>NA|NA|TRBV25-1|TRBJ1-2
CASSEYRTANYGYTF
TGTGCCAGCAGTGAATATAGGACAGCTAACTATGGCTACACCTTC
>NA|NA|TRBV4-1|TRBJ1-1
CASSQRGGWTEAFF
TGCGCCAGCAGCCAAAGGGGAGGTTGGACTGAAGCTTTCTTT
>TRBD2|NA|TRBV5-4|TRBJ2-1
CASSLVSSGSHEQFF
TGTGCCAGCAGCTTGGTTTCTAGCGGGAGCCATGAGCAGTTCTTC
>NA|NA|TRBV27|TRBJ1-1
CASRGRGTAEAFF
TGTGCCAGCAGGGGGCGCGGGACCGCTGAAGCTTTCTTT
>TRBD2|NA|TRBV11-2|TRBJ2-1
CASSLMDSSGISGNEQFF
TGTGCCAGCAGCTTAATGGATTCGAGCGGGATTTCGGGCAATGAGCAGTTCTTC
>TRBD1|once|TRBV7-2|TRBJ2-7
CASSLTGTGDYEQYF
TGTGCCAGCAGCTTAACCGGGACAGGGGACTACGAGCAGTACTTC